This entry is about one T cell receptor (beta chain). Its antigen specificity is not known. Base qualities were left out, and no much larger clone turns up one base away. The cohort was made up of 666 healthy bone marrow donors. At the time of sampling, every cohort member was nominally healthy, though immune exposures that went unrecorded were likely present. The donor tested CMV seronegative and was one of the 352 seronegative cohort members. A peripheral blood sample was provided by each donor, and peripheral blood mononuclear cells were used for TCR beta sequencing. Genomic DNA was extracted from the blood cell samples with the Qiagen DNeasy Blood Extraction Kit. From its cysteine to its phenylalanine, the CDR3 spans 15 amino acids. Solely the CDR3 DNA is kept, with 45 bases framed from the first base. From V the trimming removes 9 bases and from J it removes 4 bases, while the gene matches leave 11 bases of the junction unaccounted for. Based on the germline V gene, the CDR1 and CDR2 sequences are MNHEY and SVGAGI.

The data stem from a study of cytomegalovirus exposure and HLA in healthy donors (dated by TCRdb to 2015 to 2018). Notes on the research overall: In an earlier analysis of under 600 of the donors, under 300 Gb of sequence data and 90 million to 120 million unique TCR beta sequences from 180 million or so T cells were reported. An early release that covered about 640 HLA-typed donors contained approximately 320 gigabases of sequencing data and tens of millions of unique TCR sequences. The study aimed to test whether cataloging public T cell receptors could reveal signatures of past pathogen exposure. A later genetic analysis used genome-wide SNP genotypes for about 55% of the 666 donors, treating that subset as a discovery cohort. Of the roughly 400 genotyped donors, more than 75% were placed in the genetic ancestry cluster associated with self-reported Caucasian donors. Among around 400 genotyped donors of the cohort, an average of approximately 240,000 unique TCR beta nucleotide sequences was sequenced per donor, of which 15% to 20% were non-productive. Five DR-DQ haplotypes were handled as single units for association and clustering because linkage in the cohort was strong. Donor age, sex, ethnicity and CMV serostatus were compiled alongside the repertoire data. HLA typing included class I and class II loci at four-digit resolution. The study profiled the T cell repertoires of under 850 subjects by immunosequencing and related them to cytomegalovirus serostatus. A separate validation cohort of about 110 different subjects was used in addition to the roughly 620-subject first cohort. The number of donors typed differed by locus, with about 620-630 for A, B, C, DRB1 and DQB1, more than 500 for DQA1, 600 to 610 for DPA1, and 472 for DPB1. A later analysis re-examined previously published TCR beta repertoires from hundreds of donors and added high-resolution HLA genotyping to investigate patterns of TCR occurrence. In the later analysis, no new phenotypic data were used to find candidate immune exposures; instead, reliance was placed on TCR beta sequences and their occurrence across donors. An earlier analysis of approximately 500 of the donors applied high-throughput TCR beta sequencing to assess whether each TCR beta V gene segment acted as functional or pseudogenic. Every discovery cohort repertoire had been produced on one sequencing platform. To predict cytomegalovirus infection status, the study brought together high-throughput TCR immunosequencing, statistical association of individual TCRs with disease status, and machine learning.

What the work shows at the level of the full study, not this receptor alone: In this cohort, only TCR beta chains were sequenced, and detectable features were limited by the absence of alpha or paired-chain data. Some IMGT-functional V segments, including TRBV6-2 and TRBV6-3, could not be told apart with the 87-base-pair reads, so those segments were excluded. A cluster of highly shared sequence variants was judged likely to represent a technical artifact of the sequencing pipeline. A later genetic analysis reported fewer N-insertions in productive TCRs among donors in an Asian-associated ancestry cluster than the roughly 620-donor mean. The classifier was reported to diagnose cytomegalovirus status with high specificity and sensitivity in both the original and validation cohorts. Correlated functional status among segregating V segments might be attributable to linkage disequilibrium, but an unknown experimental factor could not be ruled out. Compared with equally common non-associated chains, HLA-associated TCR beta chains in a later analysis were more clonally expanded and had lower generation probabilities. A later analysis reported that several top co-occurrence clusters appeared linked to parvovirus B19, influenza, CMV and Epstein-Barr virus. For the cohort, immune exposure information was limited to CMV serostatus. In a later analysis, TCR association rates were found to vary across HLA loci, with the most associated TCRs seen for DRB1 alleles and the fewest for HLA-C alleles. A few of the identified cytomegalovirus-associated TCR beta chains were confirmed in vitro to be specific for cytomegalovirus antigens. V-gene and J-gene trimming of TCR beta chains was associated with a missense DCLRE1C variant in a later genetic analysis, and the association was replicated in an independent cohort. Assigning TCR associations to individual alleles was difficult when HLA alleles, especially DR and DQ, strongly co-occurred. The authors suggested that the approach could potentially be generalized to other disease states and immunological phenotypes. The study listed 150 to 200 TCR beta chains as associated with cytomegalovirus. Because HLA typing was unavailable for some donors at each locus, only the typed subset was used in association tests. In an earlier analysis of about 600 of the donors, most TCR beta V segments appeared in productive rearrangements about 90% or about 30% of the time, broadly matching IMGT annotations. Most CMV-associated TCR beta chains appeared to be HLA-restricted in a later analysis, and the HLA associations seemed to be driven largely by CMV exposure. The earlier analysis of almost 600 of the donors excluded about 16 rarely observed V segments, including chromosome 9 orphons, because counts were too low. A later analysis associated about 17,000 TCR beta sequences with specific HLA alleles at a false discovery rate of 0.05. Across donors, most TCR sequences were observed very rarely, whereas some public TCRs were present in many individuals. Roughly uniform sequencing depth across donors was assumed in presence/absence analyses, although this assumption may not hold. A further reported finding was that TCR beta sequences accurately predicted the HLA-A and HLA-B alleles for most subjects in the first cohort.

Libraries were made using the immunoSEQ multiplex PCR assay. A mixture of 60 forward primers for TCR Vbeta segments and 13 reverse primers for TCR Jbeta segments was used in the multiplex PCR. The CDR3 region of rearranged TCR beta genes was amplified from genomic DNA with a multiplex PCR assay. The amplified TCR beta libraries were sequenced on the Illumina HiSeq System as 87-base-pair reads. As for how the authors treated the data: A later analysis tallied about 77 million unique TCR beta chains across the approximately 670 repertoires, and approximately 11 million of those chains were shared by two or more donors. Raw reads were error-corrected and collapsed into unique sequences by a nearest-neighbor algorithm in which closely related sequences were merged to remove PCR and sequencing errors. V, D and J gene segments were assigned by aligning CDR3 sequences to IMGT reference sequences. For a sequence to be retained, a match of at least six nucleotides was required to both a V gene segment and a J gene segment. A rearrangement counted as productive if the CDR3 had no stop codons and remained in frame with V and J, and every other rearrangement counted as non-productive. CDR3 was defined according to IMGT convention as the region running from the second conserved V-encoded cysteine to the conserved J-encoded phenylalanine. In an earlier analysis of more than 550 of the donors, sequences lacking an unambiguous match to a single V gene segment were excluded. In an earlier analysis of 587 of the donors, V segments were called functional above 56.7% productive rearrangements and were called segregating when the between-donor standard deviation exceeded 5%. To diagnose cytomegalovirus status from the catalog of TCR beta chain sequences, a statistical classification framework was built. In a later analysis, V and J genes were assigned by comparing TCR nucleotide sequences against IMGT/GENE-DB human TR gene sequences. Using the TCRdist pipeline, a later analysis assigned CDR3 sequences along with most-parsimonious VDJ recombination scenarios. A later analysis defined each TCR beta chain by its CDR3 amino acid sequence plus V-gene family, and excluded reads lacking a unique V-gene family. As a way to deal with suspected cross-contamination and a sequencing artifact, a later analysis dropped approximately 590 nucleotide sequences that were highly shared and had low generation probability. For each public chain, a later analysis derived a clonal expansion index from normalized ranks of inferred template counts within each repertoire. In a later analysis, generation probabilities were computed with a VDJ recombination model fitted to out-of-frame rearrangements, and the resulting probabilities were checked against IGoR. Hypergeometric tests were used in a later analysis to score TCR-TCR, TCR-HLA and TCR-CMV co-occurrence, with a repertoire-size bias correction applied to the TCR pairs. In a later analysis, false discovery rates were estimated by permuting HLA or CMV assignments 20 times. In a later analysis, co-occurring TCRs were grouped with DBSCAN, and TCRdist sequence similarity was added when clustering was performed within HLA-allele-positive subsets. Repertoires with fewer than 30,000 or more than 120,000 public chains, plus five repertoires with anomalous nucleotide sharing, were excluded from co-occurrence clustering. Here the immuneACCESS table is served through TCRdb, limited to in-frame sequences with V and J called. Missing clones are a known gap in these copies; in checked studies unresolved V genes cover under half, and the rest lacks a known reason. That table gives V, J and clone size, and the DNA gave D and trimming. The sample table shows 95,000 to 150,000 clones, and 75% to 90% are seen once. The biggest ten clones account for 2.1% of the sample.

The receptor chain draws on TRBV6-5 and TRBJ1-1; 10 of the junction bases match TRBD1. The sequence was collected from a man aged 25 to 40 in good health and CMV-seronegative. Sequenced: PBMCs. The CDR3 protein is CARNPTGTGVTEAFF. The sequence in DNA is TGTGCCAGAAATCCGACCGGGACAGGGGTCACTGAAGCTTTCTTT.